This T cell receptor beta chain is drawn from a study of long-term antiretroviral therapy in people with HIV. Regarding the study as a whole: Transplant-donor-level diversity was not reached after ART, though diversity increased.

With V trimmed by 3 bases and J by 2 bases, 7 bases remained unmatched. CDR1 SGDLS and CDR2 YYNGEE come from the germline V gene. There are 15 residues in the CDR3. Two or more post-ART PBMC samples, plus at least one pre-ART sample, were available for each donor. The assay, immunoSEQ v3.0, was run at survey level. TCRdb's copy holds only in-frame clones and misses some; the assay was immunoSEQ multiplex PCR. The sample carries some 36,000 clones, more than 75% recorded once. A remark on this clone: The antigen remains undetermined.

The sequences come from unsorted PBMCs, collected approximately 2.9 years before starting antiretroviral therapy. This receptor was taken from a young woman with HIV. The V and J genes are TRBV9 and TRBJ1-1; TRBD1 matches at 7 bases. CDR3 DNA sequence: TGTGCCAGCAGCGAGGGGGCAGCGAAAAACACTGAAGCTTTCTTT. Its translation: CASSEGAAKNTEAFF.